This TCR beta chain was documented in a study of cytomegalovirus exposure and HLA in healthy donors. Overall study findings and caveats: Later analysis suggested most CMV-associated TCR beta chains were HLA-restricted. Later analysis associated a missense DCLRE1C variant with TCR beta V- and J-gene trimming. A few V segments could not be told apart, such as TRBV6-2 and TRBV6-3, and were left out.

The CDR3 sequence is 13 residues long. Deletions cut 1 base from V and 7 bases from J, with 11 bases between. CDR1 and CDR2 from the germline V gene are SGHVS and FQNEAQ. This clone was counted between two and nine times. Its target is not known. The study ran its PCR with 60 Vbeta and 13 Jbeta primers. TCRdb's copy holds only in-frame clones and misses some; the assay was immunoSEQ multiplex PCR. The sample has 120,000 to 150,000 clones, more than 80% seen once. This TCR was sampled from a woman in her thirties or forties in good health and CMV-seropositive. The chain has TRBV7-8 and TRBJ2-7; D remains ambiguous. The material sequenced was PBMCs. The CDR3: CASSLGLPAEQYF. The CDR3 DNA is TGTGCCAGCAGCTTAGGACTTCCGGCGGAGCAGTACTTC.